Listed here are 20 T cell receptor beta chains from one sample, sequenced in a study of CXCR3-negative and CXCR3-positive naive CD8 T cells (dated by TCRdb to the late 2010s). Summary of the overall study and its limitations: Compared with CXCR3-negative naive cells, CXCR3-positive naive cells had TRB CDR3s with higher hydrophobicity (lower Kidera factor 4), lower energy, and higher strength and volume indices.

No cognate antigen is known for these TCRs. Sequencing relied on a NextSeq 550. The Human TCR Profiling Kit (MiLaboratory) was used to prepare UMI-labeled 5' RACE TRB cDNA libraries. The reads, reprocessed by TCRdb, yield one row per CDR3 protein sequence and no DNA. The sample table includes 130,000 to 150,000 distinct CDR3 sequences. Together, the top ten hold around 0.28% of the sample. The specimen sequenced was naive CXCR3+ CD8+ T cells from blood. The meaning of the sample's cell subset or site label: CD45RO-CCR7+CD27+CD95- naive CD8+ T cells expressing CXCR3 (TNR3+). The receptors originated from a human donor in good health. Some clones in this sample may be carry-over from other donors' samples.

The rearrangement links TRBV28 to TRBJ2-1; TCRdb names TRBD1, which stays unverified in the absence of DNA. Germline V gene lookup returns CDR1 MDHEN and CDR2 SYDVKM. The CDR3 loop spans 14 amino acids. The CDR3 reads CASSPPPTYNEQFF. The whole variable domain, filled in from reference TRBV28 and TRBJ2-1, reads DVKVTQSSRYLVKRTGEKVFLECVQDMDHENMFWYRQDPGLGLRLIYFSYDVKMKEKGDIPEGYSVSREKKERFSLILESASTNQTSMYLCASSPPPTYNEQFFGPGTRLTVL.

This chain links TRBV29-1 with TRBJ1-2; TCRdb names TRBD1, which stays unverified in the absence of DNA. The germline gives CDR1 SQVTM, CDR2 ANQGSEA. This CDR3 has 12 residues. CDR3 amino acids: CSVPGTGYGYTF.

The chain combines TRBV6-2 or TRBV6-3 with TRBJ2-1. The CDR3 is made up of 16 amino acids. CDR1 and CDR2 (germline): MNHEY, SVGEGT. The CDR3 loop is CASSYVGGGSYNEQFF.

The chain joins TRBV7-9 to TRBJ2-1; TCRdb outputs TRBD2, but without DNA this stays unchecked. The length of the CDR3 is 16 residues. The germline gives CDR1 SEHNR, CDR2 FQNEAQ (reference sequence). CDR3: CASSQIGGSRYNEQFF. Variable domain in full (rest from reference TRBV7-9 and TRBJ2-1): DTGVSQNPRHKITKRGQNVTFRCDPISEHNRLYWYRQTLGQGPEFLTYFQNEAQLEKSRLLSDRFSAERPKGSFSTLEIQRTEQGDSAMYLCASSQIGGSRYNEQFFGPGTRLTVL.

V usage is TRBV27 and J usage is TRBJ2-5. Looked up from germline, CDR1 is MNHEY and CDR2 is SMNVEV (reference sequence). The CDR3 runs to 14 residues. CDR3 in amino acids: CASSLGDPQETQYF.

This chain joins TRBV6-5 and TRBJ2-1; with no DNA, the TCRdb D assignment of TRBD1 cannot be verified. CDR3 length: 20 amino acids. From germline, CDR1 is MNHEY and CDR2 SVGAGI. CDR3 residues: CASSYSMGRTGASSYNEQFF.

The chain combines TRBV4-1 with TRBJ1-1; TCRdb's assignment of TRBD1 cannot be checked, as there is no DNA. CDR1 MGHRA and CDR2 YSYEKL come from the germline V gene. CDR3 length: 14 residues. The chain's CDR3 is CASSQLQGSTEAFF.

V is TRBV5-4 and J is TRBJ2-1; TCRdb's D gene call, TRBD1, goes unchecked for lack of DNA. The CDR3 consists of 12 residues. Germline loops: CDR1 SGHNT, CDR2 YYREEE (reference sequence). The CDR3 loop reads CASSLADREQFF.

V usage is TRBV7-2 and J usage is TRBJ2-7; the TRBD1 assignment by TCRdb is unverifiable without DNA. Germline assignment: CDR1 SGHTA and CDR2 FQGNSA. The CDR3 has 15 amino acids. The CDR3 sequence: CASSLSGQGIYEQYF.

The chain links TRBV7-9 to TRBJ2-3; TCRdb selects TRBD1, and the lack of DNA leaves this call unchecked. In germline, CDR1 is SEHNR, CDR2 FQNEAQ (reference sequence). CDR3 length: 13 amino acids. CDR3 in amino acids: CASSPRGPPAQYF.

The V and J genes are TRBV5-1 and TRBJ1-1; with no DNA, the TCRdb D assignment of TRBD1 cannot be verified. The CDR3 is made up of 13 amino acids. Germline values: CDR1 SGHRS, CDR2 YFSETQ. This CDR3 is CASRQGANTEAFF.

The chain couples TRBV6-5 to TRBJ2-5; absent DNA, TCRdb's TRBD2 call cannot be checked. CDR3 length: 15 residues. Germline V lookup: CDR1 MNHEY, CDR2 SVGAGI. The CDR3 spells CASSYRGTEVETQYF.

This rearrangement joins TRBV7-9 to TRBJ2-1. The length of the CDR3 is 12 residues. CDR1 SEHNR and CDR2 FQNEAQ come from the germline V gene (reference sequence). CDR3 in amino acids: CASSLIANEQFF.

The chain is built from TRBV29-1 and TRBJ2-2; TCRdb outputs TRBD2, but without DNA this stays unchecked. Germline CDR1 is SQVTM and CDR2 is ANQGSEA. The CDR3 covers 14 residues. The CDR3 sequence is CSVERGYETGELFF.

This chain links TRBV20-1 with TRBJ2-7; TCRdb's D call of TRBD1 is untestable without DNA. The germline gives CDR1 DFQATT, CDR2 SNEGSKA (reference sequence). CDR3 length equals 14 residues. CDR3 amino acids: CSARDGAGVYEQYF.

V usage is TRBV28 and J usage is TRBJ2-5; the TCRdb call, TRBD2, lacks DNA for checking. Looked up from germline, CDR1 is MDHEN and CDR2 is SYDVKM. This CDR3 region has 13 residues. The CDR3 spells CASNLGWRETQYF.

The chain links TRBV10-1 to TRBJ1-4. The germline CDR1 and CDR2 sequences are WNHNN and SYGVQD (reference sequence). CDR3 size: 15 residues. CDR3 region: CASSETSRTNEKLFF.

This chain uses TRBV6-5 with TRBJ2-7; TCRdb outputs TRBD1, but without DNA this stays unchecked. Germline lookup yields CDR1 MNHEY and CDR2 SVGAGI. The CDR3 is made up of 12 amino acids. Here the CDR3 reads CASSKGHVEQYF.

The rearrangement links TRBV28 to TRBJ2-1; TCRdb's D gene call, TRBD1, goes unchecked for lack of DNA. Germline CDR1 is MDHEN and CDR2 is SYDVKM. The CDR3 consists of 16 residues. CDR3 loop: CASSSTLGPRYNEQFF.

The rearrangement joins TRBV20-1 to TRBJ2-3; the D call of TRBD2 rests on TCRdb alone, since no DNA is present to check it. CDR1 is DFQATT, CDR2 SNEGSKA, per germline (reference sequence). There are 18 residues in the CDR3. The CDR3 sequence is CSARDPLLAGGPTDTQYF.